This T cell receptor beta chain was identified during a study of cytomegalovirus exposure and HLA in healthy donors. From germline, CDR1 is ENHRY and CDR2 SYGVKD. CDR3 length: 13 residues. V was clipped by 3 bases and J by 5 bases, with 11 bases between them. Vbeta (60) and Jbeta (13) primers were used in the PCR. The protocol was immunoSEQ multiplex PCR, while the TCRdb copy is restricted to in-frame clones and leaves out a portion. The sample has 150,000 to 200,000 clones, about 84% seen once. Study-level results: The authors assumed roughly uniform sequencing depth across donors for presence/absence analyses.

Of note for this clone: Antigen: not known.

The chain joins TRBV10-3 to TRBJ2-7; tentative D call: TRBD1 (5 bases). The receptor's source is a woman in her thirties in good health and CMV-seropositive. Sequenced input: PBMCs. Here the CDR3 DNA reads TGTGCCATCAGTGACCTTCCAGGGAACGAGCAGTACTTC. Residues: CAISDLPGNEQYF.